One and the same sample provided the 21 T cell receptor beta chains below, sequenced in a study of glioma-infiltrating T cells after dendritic cell vaccination. Data came from immunoSEQ multiplex PCR; TCRdb stores just in-frame clones and leaves some out. The sample has some 90,000 clones, roughly four fifths seen once. The time point denotes: after dendritic cell vaccination, including at tumor progression/relapse. Sequencing was performed on blood, taken after dendritic cell vaccination. These receptors all stem from a human donor with glioblastoma.

The gene calls are TRBV7-9 and TRBJ1-4, with TRBD1 identical over 8 bases. CDR1 is SEHNR and CDR2 is FQNEAQ in the germline V gene (reference sequence). V trimming: 6 bases; J trimming: 8 bases; junction bases outside the gene matches: 8. This CDR3 region has 14 residues. CDR3 coding DNA: TGTGCCAGCAGAACGGACAGGGTATCAGAAAAACTGTTTTTT. Its translation: CASRTDRVSEKLFF.

The chain employs TRBV6-5 and TRBJ1-5; TRBD1 matches 9 bases. This CDR3 comprises 15 residues. J gave up 4 bases and V 8 bases, and 9 bases lay outside the gene matches. Per germline, CDR1 MNHEY and CDR2 SVGAGI. CDR3 nucleotides: TGTGCCAGCCGCCCAGTCGGACAGGGGAATCAGCCCCAGCATTTT. It encodes CASRPVGQGNQPQHF.

The gene calls are TRBV27 and TRBJ1-1; 7 nucleotides match TRBD1. The CDR3 covers 15 residues. V trimming: 6 bases; J trimming: 4 bases; junction bases outside the gene matches: 11. Germline assignment: CDR1 MNHEY and CDR2 SMNVEV (reference sequence). CDR3 residues: CASSPAGGGSTEAFF. In DNA, the CDR3 is TGTGCCAGCAGCCCGGCAGGGGGTGGGTCCACTGAAGCTTTCTTT.

V usage is TRBV7-9 and J usage is TRBJ2-7, with D maybe TRBD1 (6 bases). The V gene's germline CDR1 is SEHNR and CDR2 FQNEAQ (reference sequence). The CDR3 has 13 residues. Trimming cost V 5 bases and J 5 bases, with 13 bases left between them. The CDR3 DNA reads TGTGCCAGCAGCAAACTACAGGGCCACGAGCAGTACGTC. Translated, it gives CASSKLQGHEQYV.

The chain uses TRBV6-1 and TRBJ2-1; D possibly corresponds to TRBD1 (6 bases). Trimming took 0 bases from V and 10 from J, leaving 7 bases between them. Germline V lookup: CDR1 MNHNS, CDR2 SASEGT. The CDR3 covers 12 residues. The CDR3 here is CASSEATGEQFF. The CDR3 coding sequence is TGTGCCAGCAGTGAAGCCACAGGGGAGCAGTTCTTC.

The V and J genes are TRBV7-9 and TRBJ1-1; a weak D match, TRBD1 (6 bases). V lost 5 bases and J lost 2, with 12 bases in between. Germline assignment: CDR1 SEHNR and CDR2 FQNEAQ (reference sequence). The CDR3 covers 14 residues. The CDR3 is CASSAQQGNTEAFF. CDR3 nucleotides: TGTGCCAGCAGCGCTCAACAGGGAAACACTGAAGCTTTCTTT.

The chain joins TRBV29-1 to TRBJ1-2, with D unclear. The CDR3 contains 10 residues. Trimming removed 6 bases from V and 5 bases from J, with 7 bases in between. The germline gives CDR1 SQVTM, CDR2 ANQGSEA. Here the CDR3 reads CSVEQYGYTF. The CDR3 DNA reads as TGCAGCGTCGAACAGTATGGCTACACCTTC.

V and J are TRBV7-2 and TRBJ2-3, with D uncertain. With 2 bases removed from V and 0 bases from J, the gap between germline ends came to 9 bases. Germline-derived CDR1 and CDR2 are SGHTA and FQGNSA. The CDR3 has 15 amino acids. Written as DNA, the CDR3 is TGTGCCAGCAGCTTAAAAAAGCCTAGCACAGATACGCAGTATTTT. Amino acid sequence: CASSLKKPSTDTQYF.

CDR3: CASSSRGVIKSYNEQFF. The DNA for the CDR3 is TGTGCCAGCAGCTCCCGAGGAGTTATTAAATCCTACAATGAGCAGTTCTTC. The chain is built from TRBV5-6 and TRBJ2-1; D ambiguous. Trimming cost V 3 bases and J 1 base, with 17 bases left between them. In germline, CDR1 is SGHDT, CDR2 YYEEEE. This CDR3 contains 17 residues.

The chain combines TRBV21-1 with TRBJ1-5; the DNA was not used to check the table's D call, TRBD1. TRBV21-1 is shown as a pseudogene. The CDR3 runs to 15 residues. The CDR3 DNA reads TGTGCCAGCAGCAAATCTGCGCAGACACCCCAGCCCCAGCATTTT. Amino acid sequence: CASSKSAQTPQPQHF.

The chain recombines TRBV2 with TRBJ2-2, with TRBD2 matching 7 bases. Germline lookup yields CDR1 SNHLY and CDR2 FYNNEI. This CDR3 spans 14 amino acids. Trimming cost V 7 bases and J 1 base; bases outside gene matches: 3. CDR3 in DNA: TGTGCCAGCAAGGCTAGCGGGAACACCGGGGAGCTGTTTTTT. Protein product: CASKASGNTGELFF.

This chain joins TRBV19 and TRBJ1-4, with a tentative D call TRBD1 (6 bases). V gave up 9 bases and J gave up 4 bases, with 12 bases separating them. The CDR3 is 13 residues long. The germline V gene has CDR1 LNHDA and CDR2 SQIVND (reference sequence). CDR3 region: CASAQGRNEKLFF. DNA for the CDR3: TGTGCCAGCGCACAGGGTCGTAATGAAAAACTGTTTTTT.

The rearrangement links TRBV15 to TRBJ2-3, with 8 nucleotides matching TRBD1. This CDR3 is built from 15 residues. V was pared by 3 bases and J by 5 bases, with 7 bases of the junction left unmatched. Germline-derived CDR1 and CDR2 are LNHNV and YYDKDF (reference sequence). The CDR3 loop is CATSRAGGNRDTQYF. The CDR3 DNA reads TGTGCCACCAGCAGGGCAGGGGGCAATAGAGATACGCAGTATTTT.

This chain links TRBV28 with TRBJ1-4; D perhaps matches TRBD1 (6 bases). The CDR3 extends over 16 amino acids. CDR1 and CDR2 from the germline V gene are MDHEN and SYDVKM. V was clipped by 2 bases and J by 0 bases, with 10 bases between them. This chain's CDR3 is CASSLAGDATNEKLFF. The DNA for the CDR3 is TGTGCCAGCAGTTTAGCAGGGGATGCAACTAATGAAAAACTGTTTTTT.

CDR3 in amino acids: CASAGITNEKLFF. The CDR3 bases are TGTGCCAGCGCAGGGATCACTAATGAAAAACTGTTTTTT. V usage is TRBV2 and J usage is TRBJ1-4, with TRBD1 as a possible D gene (5 bases). V was clipped by 8 bases and J by 2 bases, with 9 bases between them. The V gene's germline CDR1 is SNHLY and CDR2 FYNNEI. This CDR3 comprises 13 residues.

The gene calls are TRBV6-5 and TRBJ2-2; tentative D call: TRBD1 (5 bases). Trimming pared 2 bases from V and 6 bases from J, leaving 16 bases between. Germline values: CDR1 MNHEY, CDR2 SVGAGI. There are 16 residues in the CDR3. The CDR3 loop reads CASSYEAGFISGELFF. The CDR3 coding sequence is TGTGCCAGCAGTTACGAGGCAGGGTTTATTTCCGGGGAGCTGTTTTTT.

V gene TRBV7-2 combines with J gene TRBJ2-1, with unresolved D. With 2 bases removed from V and 2 bases from J, the gap between germline ends came to 4 bases. This CDR3 has 13 amino acids. Germline V gene sequence: CDR1 SGHTA, CDR2 FQGNSA. The DNA for the CDR3 is TGTGCCAGCAGCTTACAGGCCTACAATGAGCAGTTCTTC. It encodes CASSLQAYNEQFF.

The genes are TRBV6-1 and TRBJ1-2, with D uncertain. Trimming removed 4 bases at V and 1 base at J, with 7 bases between. The CDR3 is made up of 13 amino acids. In germline, CDR1 is MNHNS, CDR2 SASEGT. CDR3 region: CASSAGINYGYTF. The CDR3 DNA follows: TGTGCCAGCAGTGCCGGGATTAACTATGGCTACACCTTC.

The V gene is TRBV27, the J gene TRBJ1-2, with a weak D call TRBD1 (5 bases). V gave up 2 bases and J gave up 4 bases, with 14 bases separating them. The CDR3 covers 15 residues. Germline values: CDR1 MNHEY, CDR2 SMNVEV (reference sequence). The CDR3 spells CASSLGGSGRYGYTF. The CDR3 DNA follows: TGTGCCAGCAGTTTAGGGGGGAGTGGGCGCTATGGCTACACCTTC.

The J gene is TRBJ1-5, the V gene TRBV7-8; weak D call: TRBD1 (6 bases). Germline loops: CDR1 SGHVS, CDR2 FQNEAQ. Trimming removed 2 bases at V and 0 bases at J, with 11 bases between. The CDR3 contains 16 residues. DNA for the CDR3: TGTGCCAGCAGCTTAATAGCAGGGGATAGCAATCAGCCCCAGCATTTT. It yields the protein CASSLIAGDSNQPQHF.

This clone is a singleton in its sample. Other DNA sequences in this specimen translate into the identical CDR3. The V call is TRBV5-1, the J call TRBJ1-2, with 8 bases fitting TRBD1. Trimming cost V 4 bases and J 3 bases; bases outside gene matches: 8. The CDR3 contains 15 residues. CDR1 SGHRS and CDR2 YFSETQ come from the germline V gene. DNA for the CDR3: TGCGCCAGCAGCCTCCGGACAGGGTCGGACTATGGCTACACCTTC. Residues: CASSLRTGSDYGYTF.